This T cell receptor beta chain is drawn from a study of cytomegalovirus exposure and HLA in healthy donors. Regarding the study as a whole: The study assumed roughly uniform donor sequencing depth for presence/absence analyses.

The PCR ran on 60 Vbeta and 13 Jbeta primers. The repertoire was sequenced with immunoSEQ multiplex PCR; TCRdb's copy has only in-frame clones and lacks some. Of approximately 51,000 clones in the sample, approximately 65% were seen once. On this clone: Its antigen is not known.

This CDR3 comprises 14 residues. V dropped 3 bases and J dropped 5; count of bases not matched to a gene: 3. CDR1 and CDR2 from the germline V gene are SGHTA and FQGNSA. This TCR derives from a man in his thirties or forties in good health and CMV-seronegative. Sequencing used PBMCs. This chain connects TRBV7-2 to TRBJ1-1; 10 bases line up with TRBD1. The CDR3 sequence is CASSLTGGRTEAFF. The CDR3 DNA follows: TGTGCCAGCAGCTTGACAGGGGGCCGGACTGAAGCTTTCTTT.